Only a few counts were recorded for the clone carrying this T cell receptor (beta chain). This record comes from a study of T-cell reconstitution after alpha-beta-depleted transplantation in children. A library of TCRbeta sequences, prepared with unique molecular identifiers, was generated. TCRdb passed the PCR reads through MiXCR, listing each CDR3 protein once. The sample includes just over 350,000 distinct CDR3 sequences, roughly 13% seen only once; the top ten take over 3.5%. The source is a human donor who donated a stem cell graft to a child with Fanconi anemia. The specimen was PBMCs, collected from the stem cell graft.

CDR3 region: CASSLTGFRTEAFF. The CDR3 bases are TGTGCCAGCAGCCTAACAGGGTTCAGAACTGAAGCTTTCTTT. The gene calls are TRBV11-2 and TRBJ1-1, with D maybe TRBD1 (6 bases). This CDR3 comprises 14 residues. Deletions cut 5 bases from V and 5 bases from J, with 15 bases between. Germline V lookup: CDR1 SGHAT, CDR2 FQNNGV. Using reference TRBV11-2 and TRBJ1-1 for the parts outside the CDR3, the full variable domain is EAGVAQSPRYKIIEKRQSVAFWCNPISGHATLYWYQQILGQGPKLLIQFQNNGVVDDSQLPKDRFSAERLKGVDSTLKIQPAKLEDSAVYLCASSLTGFRTEAFFGQGTRLTVV.